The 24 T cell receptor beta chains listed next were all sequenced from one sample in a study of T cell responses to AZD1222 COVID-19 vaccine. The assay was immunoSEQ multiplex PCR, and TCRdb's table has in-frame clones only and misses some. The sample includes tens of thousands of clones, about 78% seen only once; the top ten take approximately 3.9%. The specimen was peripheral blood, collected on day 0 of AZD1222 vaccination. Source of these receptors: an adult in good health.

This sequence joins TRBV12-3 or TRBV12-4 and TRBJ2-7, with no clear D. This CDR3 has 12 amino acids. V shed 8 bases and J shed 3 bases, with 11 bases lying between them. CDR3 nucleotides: TGTGCCAGCCGGCAGGATAGCTACGAGCAGTACTTC. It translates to CASRQDSYEQYF.

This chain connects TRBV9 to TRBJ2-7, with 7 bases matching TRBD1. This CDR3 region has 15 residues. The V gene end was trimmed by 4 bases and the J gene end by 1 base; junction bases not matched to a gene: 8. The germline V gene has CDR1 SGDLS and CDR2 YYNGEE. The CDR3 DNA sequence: TGTGCCAGCAGCCCCCAGACAGGGCCTTCCTACGAGCAGTACTTC. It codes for CASSPQTGPSYEQYF.

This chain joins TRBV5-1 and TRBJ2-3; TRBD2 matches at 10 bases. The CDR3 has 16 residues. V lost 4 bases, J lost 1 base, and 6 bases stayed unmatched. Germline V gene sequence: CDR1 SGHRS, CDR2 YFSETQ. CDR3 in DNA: TGCGCCAGCAGCCCGTTAAGCGGGGGGGGCACAGATACGCAGTATTTT. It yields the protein CASSPLSGGGTDTQYF.

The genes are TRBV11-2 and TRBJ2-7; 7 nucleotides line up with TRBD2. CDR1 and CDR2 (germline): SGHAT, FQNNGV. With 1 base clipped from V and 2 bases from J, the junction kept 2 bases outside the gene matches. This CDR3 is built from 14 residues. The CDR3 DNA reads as TGTGCCAGCAGCTTAGGTGGGGGGGCCTACGAGCAGTACTTC. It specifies CASSLGGGAYEQYF.

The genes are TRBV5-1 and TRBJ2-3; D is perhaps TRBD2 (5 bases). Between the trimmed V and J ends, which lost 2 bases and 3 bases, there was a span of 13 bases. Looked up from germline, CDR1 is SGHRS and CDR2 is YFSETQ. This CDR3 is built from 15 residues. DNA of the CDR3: TGCGCCAGCAGCTTCGGGGTTATTAGGACAGATACGCAGTATTTT. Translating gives CASSFGVIRTDTQYF.

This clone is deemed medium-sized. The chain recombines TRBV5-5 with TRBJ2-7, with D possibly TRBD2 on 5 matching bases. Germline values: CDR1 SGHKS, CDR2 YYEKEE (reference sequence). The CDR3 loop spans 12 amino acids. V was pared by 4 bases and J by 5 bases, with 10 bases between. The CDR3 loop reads CASSPPGNEQYF. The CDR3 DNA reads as TGTGCCAGCAGCCCCCCGGGGAACGAGCAGTACTTC.

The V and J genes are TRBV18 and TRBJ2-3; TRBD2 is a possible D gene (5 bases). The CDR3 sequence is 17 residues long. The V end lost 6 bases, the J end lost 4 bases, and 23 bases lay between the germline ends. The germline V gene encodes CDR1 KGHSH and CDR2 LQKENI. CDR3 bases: TGTGCCAGCTCCCGAGGACCGCTCTCGGGGATCCCAGATACGCAGTATTTT. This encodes CASSRGPLSGIPDTQYF.

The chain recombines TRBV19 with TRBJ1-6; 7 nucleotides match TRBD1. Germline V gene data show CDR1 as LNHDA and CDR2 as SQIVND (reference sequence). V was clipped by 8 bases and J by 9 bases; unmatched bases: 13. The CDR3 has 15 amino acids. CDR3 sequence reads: CASSIYRGAGSPLHF. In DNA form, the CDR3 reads TGTGCCAGTTCTATCTACAGGGGAGCAGGTTCACCCCTCCACTTT.

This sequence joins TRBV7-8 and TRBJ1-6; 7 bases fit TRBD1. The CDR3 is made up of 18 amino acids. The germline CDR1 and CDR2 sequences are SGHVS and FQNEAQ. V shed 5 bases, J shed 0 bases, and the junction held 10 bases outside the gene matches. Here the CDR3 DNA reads TGTGCCAGCAGCCTCAAGGACAGGCCAAGCTCCTATAATTCACCCCTCCACTTT. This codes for CASSLKDRPSSYNSPLHF.

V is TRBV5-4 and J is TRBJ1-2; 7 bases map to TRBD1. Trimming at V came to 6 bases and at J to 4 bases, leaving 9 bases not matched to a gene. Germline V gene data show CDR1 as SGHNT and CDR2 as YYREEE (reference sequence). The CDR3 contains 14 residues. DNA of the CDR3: TGTGCCAGCAAGGCGGGGACAGAAGTCTATGGCTACACCTTC. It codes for CASKAGTEVYGYTF.

The CDR3 loop reads CASSSGTGVYNEQFF. The CDR3 DNA is TGTGCCAGCAGTTCCGGGACAGGGGTTTACAATGAGCAGTTCTTC. This rearrangement joins TRBV6-6 to TRBJ2-1; 10 nucleotides agree with TRBD1. Germline assignment: CDR1 MNHNY and CDR2 SVGAGI (reference sequence). J was trimmed by 4 bases and V by 4 bases; bases with no gene match: 4. The CDR3 totals 15 residues.

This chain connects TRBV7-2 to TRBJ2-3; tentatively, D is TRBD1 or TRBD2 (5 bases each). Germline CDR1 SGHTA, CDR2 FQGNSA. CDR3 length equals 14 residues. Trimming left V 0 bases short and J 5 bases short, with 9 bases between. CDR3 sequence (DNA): TGTGCCAGCAGCTTAGCGGGGGTTAAAGATACGCAGTATTTT. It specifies CASSLAGVKDTQYF.

This CDR3 is CATSRDPASGTDTQYF. The CDR3 DNA reads as TGTGCCACCAGCAGAGATCCGGCTAGTGGCACAGATACGCAGTATTTT. J is TRBJ2-3 and V is TRBV15; D gene ambiguous. The CDR3 loop spans 16 amino acids. Germline V gene lookup returns CDR1 LNHNV and CDR2 YYDKDF (reference sequence). V was clipped by 0 bases and J by 1 base, with 11 bases between them.

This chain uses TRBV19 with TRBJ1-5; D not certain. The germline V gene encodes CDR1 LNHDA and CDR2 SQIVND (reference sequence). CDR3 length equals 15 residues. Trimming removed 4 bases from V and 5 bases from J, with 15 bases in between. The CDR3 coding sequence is TGTGCCAGTAGTAGGGTAGGGCGGGAAGATCAGCCCCAGCATTTT. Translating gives CASSRVGREDQPQHF. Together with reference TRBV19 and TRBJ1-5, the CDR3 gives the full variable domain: DGGITQSPKYLFRKEGQNVTLSCEQNLNHDAMYWYRQDPGQGLRLIYYSQIVNDFQKGDIAEGYSVSREKKESFPLTVTSAQKNPTAFYLCASSRVGREDQPQHFGDGTRLSIL.

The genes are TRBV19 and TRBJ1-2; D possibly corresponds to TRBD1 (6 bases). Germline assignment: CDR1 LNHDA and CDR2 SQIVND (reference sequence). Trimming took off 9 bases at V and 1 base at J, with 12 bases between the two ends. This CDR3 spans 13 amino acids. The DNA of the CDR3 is TGTGCCAGCAGGGACACCGGTAACTATGGCTACACCTTC. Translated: CASRDTGNYGYTF.

CDR3 in DNA: TGTGCCAGCAGTGAGATAGCGGGGGGCCCTAGCTCCTACAATGAGCAGTTCTTC. This sequence encodes CASSEIAGGPSSYNEQFF. The V gene is TRBV6-4, the J gene TRBJ2-1, with TRBD2 matching over 10 bases. Germline V gene lookup returns CDR1 MRHNA and CDR2 SNTAGT. Unmatched junction bases numbered 8, after V lost 3 bases and J lost 0 bases. This CDR3 has 18 residues.

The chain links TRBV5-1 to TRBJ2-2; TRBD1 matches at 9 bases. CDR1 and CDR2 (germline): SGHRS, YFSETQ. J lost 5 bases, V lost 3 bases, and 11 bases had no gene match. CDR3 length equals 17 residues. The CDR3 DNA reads TGCGCCAGCAGCTCCTCGGACAGGGGACGAAGGACCGGGGAGCTGTTTTTT. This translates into CASSSSDRGRRTGELFF. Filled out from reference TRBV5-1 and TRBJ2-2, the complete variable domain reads KAGVTQTPRYLIKTRGQQVTLSCSPISGHRSVSWYQQTPGQGLQFLFEYFSETQRNKGNFPGRFSGRQFSNSRSEMNVSTLELGDSALYLCASSSSDRGRRTGELFFGEGSRLTVL.

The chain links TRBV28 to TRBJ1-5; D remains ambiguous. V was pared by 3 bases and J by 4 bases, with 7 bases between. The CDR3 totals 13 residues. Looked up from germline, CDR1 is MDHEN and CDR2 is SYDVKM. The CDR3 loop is CASSLGRNQPQHF. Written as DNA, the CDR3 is TGTGCCAGCAGTTTGGGCAGAAATCAGCCCCAGCATTTT.

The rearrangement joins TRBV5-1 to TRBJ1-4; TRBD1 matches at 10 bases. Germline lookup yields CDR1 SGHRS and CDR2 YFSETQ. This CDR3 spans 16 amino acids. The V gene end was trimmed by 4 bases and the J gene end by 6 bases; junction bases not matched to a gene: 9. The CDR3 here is CASSPGLGTGDEKLFF. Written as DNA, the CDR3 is TGCGCCAGCAGCCCCGGACTCGGGACAGGGGATGAAAAACTGTTTTTT.

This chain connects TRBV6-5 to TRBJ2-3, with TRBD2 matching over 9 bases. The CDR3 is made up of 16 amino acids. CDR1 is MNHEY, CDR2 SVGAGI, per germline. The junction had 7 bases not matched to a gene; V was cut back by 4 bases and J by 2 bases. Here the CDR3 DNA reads TGTGCCAGCAGTTGGGCTAGCGGGGACAACACAGATACGCAGTATTTT. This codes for CASSWASGDNTDTQYF.

The CDR3 coding sequence is TGTGCCAGCAGCCCCCACAGCCTCCGCGAGCAGTACTTC. It codes for CASSPHSLREQYF. The genes are TRBV3-1 (or the pseudogene TRBV3-2) and TRBJ2-7; D ambiguous. Germline loops: CDR1 LGHDT, CDR2 YNNKEL (reference sequence). The CDR3 covers 13 residues. Trimming pared 4 bases from V and 6 bases from J, leaving 13 bases between.

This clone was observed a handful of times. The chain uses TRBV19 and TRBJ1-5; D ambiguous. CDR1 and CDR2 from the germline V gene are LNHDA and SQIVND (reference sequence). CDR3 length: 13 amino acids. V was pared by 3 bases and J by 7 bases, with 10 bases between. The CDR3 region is CASSIARTQPQHF. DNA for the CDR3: TGTGCCAGTAGTATTGCAAGGACGCAGCCCCAGCATTTT.

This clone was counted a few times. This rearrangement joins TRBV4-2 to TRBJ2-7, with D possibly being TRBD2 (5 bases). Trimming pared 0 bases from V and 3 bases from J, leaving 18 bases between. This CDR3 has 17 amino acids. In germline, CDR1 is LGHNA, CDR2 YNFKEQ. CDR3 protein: CASSQDSSRAVGYEQYF. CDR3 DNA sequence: TGTGCCAGCAGCCAAGATAGTAGTAGAGCGGTGGGCTACGAGCAGTACTTC.

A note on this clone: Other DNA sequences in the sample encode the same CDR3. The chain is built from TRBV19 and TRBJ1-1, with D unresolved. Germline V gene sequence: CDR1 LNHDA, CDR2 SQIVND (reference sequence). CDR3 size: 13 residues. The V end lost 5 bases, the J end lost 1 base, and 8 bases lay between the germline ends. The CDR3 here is CASSRTANTEAFF. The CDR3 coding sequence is TGTGCCAGTAGTCGTACAGCGAACACTGAAGCTTTCTTT.